This is a list of T cell receptor beta chains from one sample in a study of CD8+CD57+ T cells in acquired aplastic anemia. TCRdb reanalysed the reads using MiXCR and keeps one entry per CDR3 protein. The sample shows around 190,000 distinct CDR3 sequences, 61% of them seen only once. The specimen was sorted CD4+, CD8+, or CD8+CD57+ T cells (not recorded which) from PBMCs. Every receptor here comes from a human donor in good health. Each CDR3 is given with its conserved first and last residue. A D gene is named only where the DNA matches it firmly. The size field is filled for only some rows; it gives once, few, many or a size class.

clone size	V gene	J gene	D gene	CDR3 protein	CDR3 DNA
NA	TRBV7-9	TRBJ2-7	TRBD2	CASSLRLAGASGEQYF	TGTGCCAGCAGCTTACGGCTAGCGGGAGCCTCGGGCGAGCAGTACTTC
NA	TRBV6-1	TRBJ2-2	TRBD2	CASSQRAGNINTGELFF	TGTGCCAGCAGCCAACGAGCGGGGAATATCAACACCGGGGAGCTGTTTTTT
NA	TRBV24-1	TRBJ2-3	TRBD2	CATSRTSGSEDTQYF	TGTGCCACCAGCCGGACTAGCGGGAGTGAAGATACGCAGTATTTT
many	TRBV4-3	TRBJ2-7	TRBD1	CASSQGIPGTGVYEQYF	TGCGCCAGCAGCCAGGGTATCCCCGGGACAGGGGTTTACGAGCAGTACTTC
NA	TRBV20-1	TRBJ1-3	NA	CSAGPSGNTIYF	TGCAGTGCGGGGCCCTCTGGAAACACCATATATTTT
NA	TRBV2	TRBJ2-2	NA	CASTFPQATGELFF	TGTGCCAGCACCTTCCCACAAGCAACCGGGGAGCTGTTTTTT
NA	TRBV7-2	TRBJ2-3	NA	CAVRLSSGRTDTQYF	TGTGCCGTGCGGCTGAGTAGCGGACGCACAGATACGCAGTATTTT
NA	TRBV5-1	TRBJ2-5	TRBD1	CASNPVARNRGIDQETQYF	TGCGCCAGCAATCCCGTAGCCCGGAACAGGGGCATAGACCAAGAGACCCAGTACTTC
many	TRBV5-8	TRBJ1-1	TRBD1	CASSYDRGGTEAFF	TGTGCCAGCAGCTACGACAGGGGCGGCACTGAAGCTTTCTTT
NA	TRBV10-3	TRBJ2-7	TRBD1	CAISRDRVRYEQYF	TGTGCCATCAGCCGGGACAGGGTAAGATACGAGCAGTACTTC
NA	TRBV6-1	TRBJ1-2	NA	CASRYPGTYGYTF	TGTGCCAGCAGGTATCCAGGGACCTATGGCTACACCTTC
NA	TRBV10-3	TRBJ1-2	TRBD1	CAISESDRPNYGYTF	TGTGCCATCAGTGAGTCGGACAGGCCTAACTATGGCTACACCTTC
NA	TRBV12-3/TRBV12-4	TRBJ2-3	TRBD2	CASRGLAGPDTQYF	TGTGCCAGCAGGGGACTAGCGGGGCCAGATACGCAGTATTTT
NA	TRBV20-1	TRBJ2-3	NA	CSARGMRSSYNEQYF	TGCAGTGCTAGAGGGATGCGGAGCTCCTACAATGAGCAGTATTTT
many	TRBV4-1	TRBJ1-2	NA	CASSQRGTDGYTF	TGCGCCAGCAGCCAACGGGGGACGGACGGCTACACCTTC
many	TRBV5-1	TRBJ1-1	NA	CASRGMGSTEAFF	TGCGCCAGCAGAGGCATGGGGAGCACTGAAGCTTTCTTT
many	TRBV19	TRBJ2-1	TRBD2	CASGRPAGYYNEQFF	TGTGCCAGCGGGAGACCAGCGGGGTACTACAATGAGCAGTTCTTC
NA	TRBV2	TRBJ1-5	NA	CASSDQDGQPQHF	TGTGCCAGCAGTGACCAGGACGGGCAGCCCCAGCATTTT
few	TRBV27	TRBJ1-5	NA	CASSLVGGEPQHF	TGTGCCAGCAGTTTGGTTGGGGGGGAGCCCCAGCATTTT
NA	TRBV20-1	TRBJ2-7	TRBD2	CSASLAGAYEQYF	TGCAGTGCTAGCCTAGCGGGCGCCTACGAGCAGTACTTC
NA	TRBV10-3	TRBJ2-7	NA	CAISGGRITYEQYF	TGTGCCATCAGTGGAGGCAGGATAACCTACGAGCAGTACTTC
NA	TRBV7-3	TRBJ1-1	NA	CASSLHQGTEAFF	TGTGCCAGCAGCTTACACCAGGGGACTGAAGCTTTCTTT
many	TRBV13	TRBJ1-4	TRBD1	CASSGTDKTATNEKLFF	TGTGCCAGCAGCGGGACAGATAAGACTGCAACTAATGAAAAACTGTTTTTT
NA	TRBV15	TRBJ2-1	NA	CATSSVFLGEQFF	TGTGCCACCAGCAGTGTATTCCTCGGTGAGCAGTTCTTC
many	TRBV9	TRBJ2-7	NA	CASSPDSFSYEQYF	TGTGCCAGCAGCCCGGACAGTTTCTCCTACGAGCAGTACTTC
NA	TRBV6-5	TRBJ2-7	TRBD2	CASSLSGAAIEQYF	TGTGCCAGCAGCCTTAGCGGGGCGGCCATCGAGCAGTACTTC
NA	TRBV7-9	TRBJ2-3	TRBD2	CASSLDASGGSTDAQYF	TGTGCCAGCAGCTTAGATGCTAGCGGGGGAAGCACAGATGCGCAGTATTTT
many	TRBV5-1	TRBJ1-1	NA	CASSLGLEVFF	TGCGCCAGCAGCTTGGGACTTGAAGTGTTCTTT
NA	TRBV7-9	TRBJ2-1	NA	CASSFNYNEQFF	TGTGCCAGCAGCTTTAACTACAATGAGCAGTTCTTC
many	TRBV4-1	TRBJ1-1	NA	CASSQEHGMVEAFF	TGTGCCAGCAGCCAGGAACACGGGATGGTTGAAGCTTTCTTT
NA	TRBV18	TRBJ2-3	NA	CASSPSPYTDTQYF	TGTGCCAGCTCACCAAGCCCTTACACAGATACGCAGTATTTT